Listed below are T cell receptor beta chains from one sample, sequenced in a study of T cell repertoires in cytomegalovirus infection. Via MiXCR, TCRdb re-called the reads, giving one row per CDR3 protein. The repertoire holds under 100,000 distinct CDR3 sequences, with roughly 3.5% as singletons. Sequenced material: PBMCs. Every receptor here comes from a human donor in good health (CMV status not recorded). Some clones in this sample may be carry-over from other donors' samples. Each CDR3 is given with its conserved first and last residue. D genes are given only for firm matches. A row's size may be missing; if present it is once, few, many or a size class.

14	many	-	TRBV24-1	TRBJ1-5	TGTGCCACCAGTGAACCGGGCCAGAATCAGCCCCAGCATTTT	CATSEPGQNQPQHF
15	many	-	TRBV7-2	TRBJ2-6	TGTGCCAGCAGCTTAGTGTTCTGGGGGGCCAACGTCCTGACTTTC	CASSLVFWGANVLTF
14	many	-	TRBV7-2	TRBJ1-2	TGTGCCAGCAGCCCGACTCCAGGCGGCGGTGGCTACACCTTC	CASSPTPGGGGYTF
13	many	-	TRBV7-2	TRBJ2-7	TGTGCCAGCAGCTTAGAGAGGGGGGTCGAGCAGTACTTC	CASSLERGVEQYF
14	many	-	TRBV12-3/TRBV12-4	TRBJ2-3	TGTGCCAGCAGGCCGGGACATATCACAGATACGCAGTATTTT	CASRPGHITDTQYF
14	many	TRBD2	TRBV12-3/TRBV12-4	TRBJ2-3	TGTGCCAGCAGTTTTGCGGGGGGCACAGATACGCAGTATTTT	CASSFAGGTDTQYF
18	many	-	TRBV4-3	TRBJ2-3	TGCGCCAGCAGCCAAGATTATGCGTCCTCCAACCCCCCAGATACGCAGTATTTT	CASSQDYASSNPPDTQYF
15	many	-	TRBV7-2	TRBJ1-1	TGTGCCAGCGGAGGGCAGGGGATCTCTGGCACTGAAGCTTTCTTT	CASGGQGISGTEAFF
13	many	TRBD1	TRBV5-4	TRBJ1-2	TGTGCCAGCAGCCCTGACAGGGGGAATGGCTACACCTTC	CASSPDRGNGYTF
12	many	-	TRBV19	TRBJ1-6	TGTGCCAGTAGTATTGGCACATCACCCCTCCACTTT	CASSIGTSPLHF
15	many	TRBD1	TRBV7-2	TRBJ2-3	TGTGCCAGCAGCTTCGGACAGGGGGCCATAGATACGCAGTATTTT	CASSFGQGAIDTQYF
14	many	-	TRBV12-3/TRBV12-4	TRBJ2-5	TGTGCCAGCAGCTATGGTACACTCCAAGAGACCCAGTACTTC	CASSYGTLQETQYF
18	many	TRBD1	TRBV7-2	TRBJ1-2	TGTGCCAGCAGCTCCGGGACGGTGTCCGGGACAGCTATTTATGGCTACACCTTC	CASSSGTVSGTAIYGYTF
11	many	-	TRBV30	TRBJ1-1	TGTGCCTGGAGACGGAACACTGAAGCTTTCTTT	CAWRRNTEAFF
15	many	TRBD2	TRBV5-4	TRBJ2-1	TGTGCCAGCAGCTCGGGACTAGCGGGGGACAATGAGCAGTTCTTC	CASSSGLAGDNEQFF
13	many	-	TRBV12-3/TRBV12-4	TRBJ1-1	TGTGCCAGCAGTTTAGGCCTGAACACTGAAGCTTTCTTT	CASSLGLNTEAFF
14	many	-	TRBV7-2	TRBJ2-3	TGTGCCAGCAGCTTACTAGCAGGGAGGGATACGCAGTATTTT	CASSLLAGRDTQYF
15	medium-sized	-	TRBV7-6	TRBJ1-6	TGTGCCAGCAGCTTATACGCAGGGGAGGATTCACCCCTCCACTTT	CASSLYAGEDSPLHF
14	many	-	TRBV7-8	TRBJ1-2	TGTGCCAGCAGCCCGACCTCGGGATTCTATGGCTACACCTTC	CASSPTSGFYGYTF
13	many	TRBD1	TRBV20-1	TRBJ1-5	TGCAGTGCTAGAGGGGACAGAGGGTCGCCCCAGCATTTT	CSARGDRGSPQHF
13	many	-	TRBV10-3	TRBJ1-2	TGTGCCATCAGTGAGACAAACAGGGTGGGCTACACCTTC	CAISETNRVGYTF
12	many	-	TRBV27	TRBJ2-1	TGTGCCAGCAGTTTACTTTTCGGGGAGCAGTTCTTC	CASSLLFGEQFF
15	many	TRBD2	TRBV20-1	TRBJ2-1	TGCAGTGCTAGAGATCGAGGGACTACATACAATGAGCAGTTCTTC	CSARDRGTTYNEQFF
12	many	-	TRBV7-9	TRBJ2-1	TGTGCCAGCAGCTTAGGCAAAAATGAGCAGTTCTTC	CASSLGKNEQFF
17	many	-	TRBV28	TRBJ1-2	TGTGCCAGCAGTTTATACCCCCCCAGGGCAGATGACTATGGCTACACCTTC	CASSLYPPRADDYGYTF
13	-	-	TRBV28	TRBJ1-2	TGTGCCAGCAGGTCGTTCTTCCAATATGGCTACACCTTC	CASRSFFQYGYTF
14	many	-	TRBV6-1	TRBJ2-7	TGTGCCAGCAACCAGGACACCCAGTCCTACGAGCAGTACTTC	CASNQDTQSYEQYF
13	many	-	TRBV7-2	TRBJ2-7	TGTGCCAGCAGCCGAACAGGGTTCGGGGAGCAGTACTTC	CASSRTGFGEQYF